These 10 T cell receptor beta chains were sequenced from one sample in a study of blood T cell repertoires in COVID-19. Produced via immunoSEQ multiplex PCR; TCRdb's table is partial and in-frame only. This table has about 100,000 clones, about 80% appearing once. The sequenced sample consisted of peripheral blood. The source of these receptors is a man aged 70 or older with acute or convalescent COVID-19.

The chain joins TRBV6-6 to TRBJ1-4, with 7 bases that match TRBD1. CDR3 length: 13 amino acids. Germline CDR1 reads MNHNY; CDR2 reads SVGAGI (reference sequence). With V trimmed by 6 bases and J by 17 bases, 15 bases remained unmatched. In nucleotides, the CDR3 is TGTGCCAGCAGCCTCACGACAGGGCCCCCCTTTTTTTTT. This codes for CASSLTTGPPFFF.

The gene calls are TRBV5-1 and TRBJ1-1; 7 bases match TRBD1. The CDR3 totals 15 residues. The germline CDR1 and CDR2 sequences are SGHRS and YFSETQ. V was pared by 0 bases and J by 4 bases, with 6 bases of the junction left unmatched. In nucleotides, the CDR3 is TGCGCCAGCAGCTTGGTAGGGGGCGAATTCACTGAAGCTTTCTTT. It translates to CASSLVGGEFTEAFF.

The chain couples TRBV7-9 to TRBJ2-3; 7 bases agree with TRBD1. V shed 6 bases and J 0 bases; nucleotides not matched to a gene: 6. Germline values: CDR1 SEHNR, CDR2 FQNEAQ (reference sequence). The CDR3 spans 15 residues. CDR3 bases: TGTGCCAGCAGAGTGGGACAGACTAGCACAGATACGCAGTATTTT. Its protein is CASRVGQTSTDTQYF.

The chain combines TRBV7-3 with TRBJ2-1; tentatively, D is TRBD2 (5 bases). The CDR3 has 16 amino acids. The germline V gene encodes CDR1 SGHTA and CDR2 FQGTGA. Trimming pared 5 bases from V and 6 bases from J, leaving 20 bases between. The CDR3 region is CASSPLTKIGRNEQFF. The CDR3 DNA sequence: TGTGCCAGCAGCCCCTTGACTAAAATAGGTCGCAATGAGCAGTTCTTC. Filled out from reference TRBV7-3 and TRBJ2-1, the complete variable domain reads GAGVSQTPSNKVTEKGKYVELRCDPISGHTALYWYRQSLGQGPEFLIYFQGTGAADDSGLPNDRFFAVRPEGSVSTLKIQRTERGDSAVYLCASSPLTKIGRNEQFFGPGTRLTVL.

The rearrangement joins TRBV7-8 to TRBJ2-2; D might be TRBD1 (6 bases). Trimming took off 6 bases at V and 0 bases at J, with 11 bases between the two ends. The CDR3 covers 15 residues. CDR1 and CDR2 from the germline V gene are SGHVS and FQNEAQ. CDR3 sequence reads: CASRQGQSNTGELFF. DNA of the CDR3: TGTGCCAGCAGACAAGGACAGTCGAACACCGGGGAGCTGTTTTTT.

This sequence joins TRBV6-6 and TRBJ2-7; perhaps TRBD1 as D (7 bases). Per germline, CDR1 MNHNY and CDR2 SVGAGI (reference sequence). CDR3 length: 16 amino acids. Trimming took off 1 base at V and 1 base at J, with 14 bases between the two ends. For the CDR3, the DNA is TGTGCCAGCAGTTACTGGCTGGGGGGACAGTCCTACGAGCAGTACTTC. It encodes CASSYWLGGQSYEQYF.

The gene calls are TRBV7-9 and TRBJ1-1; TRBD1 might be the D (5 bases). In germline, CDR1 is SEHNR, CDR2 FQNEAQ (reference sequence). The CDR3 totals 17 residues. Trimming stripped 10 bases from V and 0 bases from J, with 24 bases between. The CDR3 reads CAIPLITAGKMNTEAFF. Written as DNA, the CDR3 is TGTGCCATCCCCCTAATCACGGCAGGGAAAATGAACACTGAAGCTTTCTTT.

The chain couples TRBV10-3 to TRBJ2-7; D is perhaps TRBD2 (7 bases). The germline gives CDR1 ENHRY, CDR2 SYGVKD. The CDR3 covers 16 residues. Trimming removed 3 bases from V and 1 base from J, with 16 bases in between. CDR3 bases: TGTGCCATCAGTGACCTTGGGAGGGGGTCTTCCTACGAGCAGTACTTC. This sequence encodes CAISDLGRGSSYEQYF.

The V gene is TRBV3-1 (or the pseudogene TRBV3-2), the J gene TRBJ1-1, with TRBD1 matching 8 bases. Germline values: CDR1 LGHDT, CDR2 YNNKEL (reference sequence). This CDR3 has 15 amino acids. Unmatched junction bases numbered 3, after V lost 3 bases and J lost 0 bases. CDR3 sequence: CASSHGTGLNTEAFF. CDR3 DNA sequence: TGTGCCAGCAGCCACGGGACAGGTCTGAACACTGAAGCTTTCTTT.

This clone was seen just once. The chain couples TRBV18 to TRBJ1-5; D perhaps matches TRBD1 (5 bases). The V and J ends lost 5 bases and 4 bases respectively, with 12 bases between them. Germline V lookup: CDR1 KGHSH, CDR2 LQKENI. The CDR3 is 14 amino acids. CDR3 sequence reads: CASSLWGENQPQHF. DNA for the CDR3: TGTGCCAGCTCATTATGGGGGGAAAATCAGCCCCAGCATTTT.